Listed here are 29 T cell receptor beta chains from one sample, sequenced in a study of glioma-infiltrating T cells. TCR alpha and beta CDR3 regions were amplified from RNA using iRepertoire nested multiplex PCR. TCRdb re-called the multiplex PCR reads through MiXCR, storing one row per CDR3 protein. Here the sample spans about 410,000 distinct CDR3 sequences, 41% being singletons. Sequencing used glioma tissue, nonneoplastic brain tissue, or PBMCs (not recorded which). Receptor source: a human donor with low-grade glioma or glioblastoma, undergoing nonglioma brain surgery, or in good health (not recorded which).

With regard to this clonotype: This may be a read error, as it is one base from a much larger clone. V is TRBV27 and J is TRBJ2-7; 9 nucleotides agree with TRBD1. CDR3 length: 13 residues. With V trimmed by 8 bases and J by 4 bases, 6 bases remained unmatched. The germline gives CDR1 MNHEY, CDR2 SMNVEV (reference sequence). CDR3 protein: CASVMTGGYEQYF. CDR3 DNA: TGTGCCAGCGTAATGACAGGGGGTTACGAGCAGTACTTC.

This clonotype was recorded a few times. The gene calls are TRBV28 and TRBJ2-6, with D uncertain. This CDR3 comprises 18 residues. Germline V lookup: CDR1 MDHEN, CDR2 SYDVKM. V lost 7 bases, J lost 0 bases, and 19 bases lay in between. CDR3 nucleotides: TGTGCCAGCACCCCACTCGGTTATTTGTTCTCTGGGGCCAACGTCCTGACTTTC. As protein: CASTPLGYLFSGANVLTF.

This clonotype has at least ten counts. The chain has TRBV6-2 or TRBV6-3 and TRBJ1-1; 7 bases line up with TRBD1. Trimming at V came to 9 bases and at J to 0 bases, leaving 4 bases not matched to a gene. The CDR3 sequence is 13 residues long. CDR1 MNHEY and CDR2 SVGEGT come from the germline V gene. The chain's CDR3 is CASRGQMNTEAFF. The CDR3 region has the DNA TGTGCCAGTAGGGGACAGATGAACACTGAAGCTTTCTTT.

The chain joins TRBV24-1 to TRBJ2-1; D might be TRBD1 (5 bases). The CDR3 runs 14 residues. Trimming removed 4 bases at V and 4 bases at J, with 10 bases between. Per germline, CDR1 KGHDR and CDR2 SFDVKD. In nucleotides, the CDR3 is TGTGCCACCAGTGACCCGACAGAATACAATGAGCAGTTCTTC. It translates to CATSDPTEYNEQFF.

About this clonotype: One base away lies a much larger clone, so this may be a sequencing read error. This sequence joins TRBV20-1 and TRBJ1-1, with TRBD1 as a possible D gene (5 bases). The CDR3 has 14 amino acids. Germline V gives CDR1 DFQATT, CDR2 SNEGSKA (reference sequence). The CDR3 loop is CSFRKGPRNTEAFF. CDR3 DNA: TGCAGCTTTAGAAAGGGGCCCAGGAACACTGAAGCTTTCTTT.

The chain recombines TRBV19 with TRBJ2-1; D call uncertain. Germline V lookup: CDR1 LNHDA, CDR2 SQIVND (reference sequence). The CDR3 spans 13 residues. The germline V and J ends were trimmed by 5 bases and 2 bases, with 7 bases remaining between them. Here the CDR3 DNA reads TGTGCCAGTAGTTCCCTAGCCTACAATGAGCAGTTCTTC. Its protein is CASSSLAYNEQFF.

The rearrangement uses TRBV6-1 and TRBJ2-1, with D perhaps matching TRBD2 (6 bases). This CDR3 region has 16 residues. Germline V gene lookup returns CDR1 MNHNS and CDR2 SASEGT. V lost 4 bases, J lost 1 base, and 14 bases lay in between. CDR3 DNA sequence: TGTGCCAGCAGTGGGCGGGACGCCAGGTCCTACAATGAGCAGTTCTTC. Translation: CASSGRDARSYNEQFF.

In the case of this clonotype: A much larger clone differs from this one at a single base, so this may be a read error. The chain employs TRBV28 and TRBJ1-5; TRBD1 is a possible D gene (5 bases). The CDR3 is 18 residues long. V gave up 1 base and J gave up 1 base, with 17 bases separating them. CDR1 is MDHEN and CDR2 is SYDVKM in the germline V gene. CDR3 sequence (DNA): TGTGCCAGCAGTTTATACGGCCATGGGGCCTTAAGCAATCAGCCCCAGCATTTT. Translation: CASSLYGHGALSNQPQHF.

At least ten counts were recorded for this clonotype. V is TRBV20-1 and J is TRBJ2-1; 12 nucleotides align to TRBD2. Germline V gene lookup returns CDR1 DFQATT and CDR2 SNEGSKA (reference sequence). V lost 5 bases, J lost 8 bases, and 10 bases stayed unmatched. This CDR3 region has 15 residues. CDR3 loop: CSAFHSSGRAYEQFF. The CDR3 DNA sequence: TGCAGTGCTTTCCACTCTAGCGGGAGGGCCTATGAGCAGTTCTTC.

The rearrangement joins TRBV28 to TRBJ2-7; possible D gene TRBD2, 6 bases. This CDR3 region has 18 residues. Trimming stripped 5 bases from V and 0 bases from J, with 23 bases between. Germline V lookup: CDR1 MDHEN, CDR2 SYDVKM. In DNA form, the CDR3 reads TGTGCCAGCAGTCTCCGGGGTAGCGGCCGATTCACCTCCTACGAGCAGTACTTC. Protein product: CASSLRGSGRFTSYEQYF.

This clonotype was counted only a few times. The chain carries TRBV20-1 and TRBJ2-2; 7 bases agree with TRBD2. From germline, CDR1 is DFQATT and CDR2 SNEGSKA (reference sequence). CDR3 size: 16 residues. V lost 7 bases, J lost 5 bases, and 16 bases stayed unmatched. The chain's CDR3 is CSVGGNALPLTGELFF. The DNA for the CDR3 is TGCAGTGTCGGGGGGAACGCCCTCCCTTTGACCGGGGAGCTGTTTTTT.

This sequence joins TRBV27 and TRBJ2-3, with unresolved D. Germline values: CDR1 MNHEY, CDR2 SMNVEV (reference sequence). With 6 bases removed from V and 4 bases from J, the gap between germline ends came to 17 bases. This CDR3 contains 15 residues. This CDR3 is CASSLVWTPADTQYF. The CDR3, as DNA: TGTGCCAGCAGCTTAGTTTGGACCCCCGCAGATACGCAGTATTTT.

V and J are TRBV18 and TRBJ2-7; a weak D match, TRBD1 (6 bases). Trimming left V 3 bases short and J 3 bases short, with 15 bases between. CDR1 KGHSH and CDR2 LQKENI come from the germline V gene. The CDR3 extends over 15 amino acids. CDR3 sequence: CASSPQSGQIYEQYF. The DNA of the CDR3 is TGTGCCAGCTCACCCCAAAGCGGACAGATCTACGAGCAGTACTTC.

Notes on this clonotype: One junction end does not reproduce the germline sequence, and a read error may be involved. V gene TRBV7-2 combines with J gene TRBJ2-1; 8 bases agree with TRBD1. Germline V gene lookup returns CDR1 SGHTA and CDR2 FQGNSA. The CDR3 runs 15 residues. CDR3 region: CASSLGRTGLDEQFF. The CDR3 bases are TGTGCCAGCAGTTTAGGCCGGACAGGGTTGGATGAGCAGTTCTTC.

This clonotype has at least ten counts. This chain connects TRBV6-1 to TRBJ2-1, with D possibly matching TRBD1 (6 bases). This CDR3 has 14 residues. V was shortened by 5 bases and J by 3 bases, with 11 bases between the two germline ends. The germline gives CDR1 MNHNS, CDR2 SASEGT. CDR3 amino acids: CASSSPDSYNEQFF. As DNA, the CDR3 is TGTGCCAGCAGTTCACCGGACAGCTACAATGAGCAGTTCTTC.

The chain has TRBV12-3 or TRBV12-4 and TRBJ2-3; D call uncertain. This CDR3 is built from 13 residues. Deletions cut 6 bases from V and 4 bases from J, with 11 bases between. CDR3 residues: CASSSRFADTQYF. CDR3 bases: TGTGCCAGCAGCTCCCGATTCGCAGATACGCAGTATTTT.

The table lists this clonotype with a few counts. CDR3 region: CATQTDEKLFF. The CDR3 DNA follows: TGTGCCACCCAAACAGATGAAAAACTGTTTTTT. The chain has TRBV10-3 and TRBJ1-4, with D unresolved. V was clipped by 10 bases and J by 6 bases, with 9 bases between them. CDR3 length: 11 residues. Germline CDR1 and CDR2: ENHRY and SYGVKD.

A note on this clonotype: Being one base from a much bigger clone, this may be a read error. The chain is built from TRBV6-9 and TRBJ1-1; D is uncertain. The germline gives CDR1 MNHGY, CDR2 SVAAGI. The CDR3 consists of 14 residues. CDR3 in amino acids: CAGSYRSENTEAFF. The CDR3 DNA is TGTGCCGGCAGTTACAGATCAGAGAACACTGAAGCTTTCTTT.

As regards this clonotype: A read error may explain this, as a much larger clone is one base away. This rearrangement joins TRBV28 to TRBJ2-1; D remains ambiguous. Germline V CDR1 and CDR2: MDHEN, SYDVKM. The CDR3 extends over 12 amino acids. In nucleotides, the CDR3 is TGTACCAGCAGTTCCTCCGTGGGTGAGCAGTTCTTC. Translation gives CTSSSSVGEQFF.

The rearrangement links TRBV6-1 to TRBJ2-2; 8 bases map to TRBD2. The CDR3 covers 15 residues. V lost 5 bases to trimming and J lost 4 bases; unmatched junction nucleotides: 6. Germline V gives CDR1 MNHNS, CDR2 SASEGT. In nucleotides, the CDR3 is TGTGCCAGCAGTTATTGGCGGGAGGTCACCGGGGAGCTGTTTTTT. This encodes CASSYWREVTGELFF.

The count of this clonotype is one. This chain links TRBV11-2 with TRBJ2-1, with D perhaps TRBD2 (6 bases). Germline V gene sequence: CDR1 SGHAT, CDR2 FQNNGV. Deletions cut 9 bases from V and 6 bases from J, with 12 bases between. The CDR3 consists of 12 residues. CDR3 DNA sequence: TGTGCCAGTATGGAGGGCCGCAATGAGCAGTTCTTC. This sequence encodes CASMEGRNEQFF.

This clonotype was detected many times. This chain joins TRBV27 and TRBJ1-5; TRBD1 aligns across 7 bases. Germline V gene lookup returns CDR1 MNHEY and CDR2 SMNVEV (reference sequence). The junction had 6 bases not matched to a gene; V was cut back by 5 bases and J by 2 bases. The CDR3 runs to 15 residues. The CDR3 DNA sequence: TGTGCCAGCAGTCCAGGGGGAGCTGGCAATCAGCCCCAGCATTTT. As protein: CASSPGGAGNQPQHF.

V and J are TRBV20-1 and TRBJ2-7; D is ambiguous. V lost 1 base to trimming and J lost 2 bases, with 6 bases between them. The CDR3 spans 12 residues. Germline values: CDR1 DFQATT, CDR2 SNEGSKA (reference sequence). The CDR3 DNA follows: TGCAGTGCTAGAGGCAGGACCTACGAGCAGTACTTC. It is translated as CSARGRTYEQYF.

In the case of this clonotype: A clone one base away is much larger, so this may be a read error. The V call is TRBV4-3, the J call TRBJ1-2, with D perhaps TRBD1 (5 bases). The CDR3 consists of 16 residues. Per the germline V gene, CDR1 is LGHNA and CDR2 is YSLEER. The DNA of the CDR3 is TGCGCCAGCAGCCAAGGGCCCGAAACAGGACACTATGGCTACCCCTTC. It codes for CASSQGPETGHYGYPF.

Note on this clonotype: A junction end diverges from the germline sequence, so it may reflect a read error. The CDR3 DNA is TGTGCCAGCATTGAAGCCCCCAGGGCAGAGTACTTC. It is translated as CASIEAPRAEYF. V gene TRBV2 combines with J gene TRBJ2-7; D might be TRBD1 (5 bases). Germline V gene data show CDR1 as SNHLY and CDR2 as FYNNEI. This CDR3 region has 12 residues.

A word on this clonotype: A junction end diverges from the germline sequence, so it may reflect a read error. This rearrangement joins TRBV4-3 to TRBJ2-5; TRBD1 matches at 9 bases. Germline-derived CDR1 and CDR2 are LGHNA and YSLEER. CDR3 length: 17 residues. CDR3 sequence (DNA): TGCGCCAGCAGCCAAGACCTGACAGGGGGTGCTCAAGAGACCCAGTGCTTC. Its protein product is CASSQDLTGGAQETQCF.

The CDR3 spells CASSVYRGSASGYTF. CDR3 nucleotides: TGTGCCAGCAGTGTCTACAGGGGAAGCGCGAGCGGCTACACCTTC. The chain couples TRBV2 to TRBJ1-2, with 7 bases that match TRBD1. From germline, CDR1 is SNHLY and CDR2 FYNNEI. V shed 4 bases, J shed 8 bases, and the junction held 13 bases outside the gene matches. This CDR3 contains 15 residues.

The chain recombines TRBV6-2 or TRBV6-3 with TRBJ2-5; D may be TRBD2 (6 bases). The CDR3 runs 14 residues. V dropped 2 bases and J dropped 5 bases, with 12 bases sitting between them. Germline V gene lookup returns CDR1 MNHEY and CDR2 SVGEGT. CDR3 protein: CASSYGSGVETQYF. The CDR3 DNA sequence: TGTGCCAGCAGTTACGGGTCGGGAGTGGAGACCCAGTACTTC.

Points on this clonotype: A single base separates this from a much larger clone, so it may be a read error. This rearrangement joins TRBV2 to TRBJ2-7; D might be TRBD1 (5 bases). From germline, CDR1 is SNHLY and CDR2 FYNNEI. This CDR3 spans 14 amino acids. The CDR3 protein is CASSERGRAYGQYF. As DNA, the CDR3 is TGTGCCAGCAGTGAAAGAGGCAGGGCCTACGGGCAGTACTTC.